The clone carrying this T cell receptor (beta chain) was counted ten times or more. Its antigen is not known. The TCRbeta library was prepared with unique molecular identifiers. TCRdb redid the calling of the PCR reads with MiXCR, one entry per CDR3 protein. The sample lists about 190,000 distinct CDR3 sequences, approximately 12% seen once, with less than 15% in the top ten. The source of the sample is a study of T-cell reconstitution after alpha-beta-depleted transplantation in children. Study-level findings and limits: There were reportedly several hundred expanded graft clones from which alpha-beta T cells came about two months after transplant. One year after transplant, T-cell counts and diversity came mostly from newly produced T cells.

The germline V gene encodes CDR1 SNHLY and CDR2 FYNNEI. V dropped 0 bases and J dropped 2; count of bases not matched to a gene: 2. The CDR3 runs to 17 residues. The chain combines TRBV2 with TRBJ2-2; 11 bases align to TRBD2. This sequence originates from a boy between 2 and 10 years old with acute myeloid leukemia, due to receive a stem cell transplant. The sample here was PBMCs, taken before TCRalphabeta/CD19-depleted stem cell transplant. CDR3 nucleotide sequence: TGTGCCAGCAGTGAAGCTAGCGGGGGGGCCAACACCGGGGAGCTGTTTTTT. Amino acid sequence: CASSEASGGANTGELFF.